This T cell receptor (beta chain) comes out of a study of T cell changes during pregnancy in multiple sclerosis. The ends were cut back, 5 bases at V and 1 base at J, with 22 bases in the middle. The CDR3 runs 18 residues. CDR1 is SGHTA and CDR2 is FQGNSA in the germline V gene. Assay: immunoSEQ multiplex PCR; the TCRdb copy retains only in-frame clones and omits some. The table records more than 30,000 clones, approximately 92% of them present only once. The chain joins TRBV7-2 to TRBJ2-3; D is uncertain. This sequence was found in a female donor with multiple sclerosis, enrolled in a pregnancy study. Sample: PBMCs (not recorded whether the cells were cultured). Here the CDR3 reads CASSHPSGQPMGTDTQYF. CDR3 DNA: TGTGCCAGCAGCCACCCGTCCGGCCAACCGATGGGCACAGATACGCAGTATTTT.